The present entry profiles one T cell receptor beta chain with its context. Following RNA extraction, reverse transcription yielded cDNA that acted as the sequencing template. Repertoires were generated with immunoSEQ multiplex PCR, while TCRdb's copy carries only in-frame clones and drops some. The sample includes some 150,000 clones, about three fifths seen only once; the top ten take under 8%. These data belong to a study of CD8+ T cells in alopecia areata. Study context: A 6-month period off drug followed tofacitinib, which lasted 6 to 18 months.

Deletions cut 10 bases from V and 8 bases from J, with 18 bases between. Looked up from germline, CDR1 is SNHLY and CDR2 is FYNNEI. The CDR3 consists of 12 residues. The TCR sequence derives from a human donor with alopecia areata. The sample here was CD4+ T cells sorted from blood, taken at week 0. V is TRBV2 and J is TRBJ2-7; TRBD2 might be the D (6 bases). CDR3: CATSAEGKKQYF. CDR3 nucleotides: TGTGCCACCTCCGCGGAGGGTAAAAAGCAGTACTTC. The variable domain in full, with the rest retrieved from reference TRBV2 and TRBJ2-7, is EPEVTQTPSHQVTQMGQEVILRCVPISNHLYFYWYRQILGQKVEFLVSFYNNEISEKSEIFDDQFSVERPDGSNFTLKIRSTKLEDSAMYFCATSAEGKKQYFGPGTRLTVT.